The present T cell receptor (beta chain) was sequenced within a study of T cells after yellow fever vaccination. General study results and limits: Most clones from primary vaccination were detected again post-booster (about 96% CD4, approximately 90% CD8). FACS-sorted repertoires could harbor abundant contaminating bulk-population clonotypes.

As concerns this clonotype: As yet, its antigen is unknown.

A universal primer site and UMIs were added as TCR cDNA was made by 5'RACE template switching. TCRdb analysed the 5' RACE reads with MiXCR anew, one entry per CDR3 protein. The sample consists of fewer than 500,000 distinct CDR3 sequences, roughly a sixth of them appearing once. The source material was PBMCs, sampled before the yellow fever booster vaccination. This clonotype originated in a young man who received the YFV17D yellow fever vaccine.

The DNA for the CDR3 is TGTGCCAGCAGTGAGGGGACAGTGCATCAAGGTGGCTACACCTTC. Protein sequence: CASSEGTVHQGGYTF. This chain joins TRBV6-1 and TRBJ1-2; 7 bases match TRBD1. CDR1 is MNHNS and CDR2 is SASEGT in the germline V gene. CDR3 length: 15 amino acids. V was clipped by 3 bases and J by 7 bases; unmatched bases: 11.